This T cell receptor (beta chain) originates from a study of T cell responses to AZD1222 COVID-19 vaccine. Study information: Second doses were pooled across both intervals (about 4 or about 12 weeks).

Turning to this clone: Its antigen is still unknown.

The V end lost 2 bases, the J end lost 8 bases, and 11 bases lay between the germline ends. CDR1 is SGHRS, CDR2 YFSETQ, per germline. The CDR3 extends over 14 amino acids. The study, taken as a whole, reports: None of the repertoires were sampled until the peak T cell response had passed. Mostly white British, mostly female donors; authors suggested clonal diversity may be underestimated. Among vaccine-associated CD4 TCRs, coverage spanned spike, with dominance at 160-218 and 743-854.

TCRdb's copy holds only in-frame clones and misses some; the assay was immunoSEQ multiplex PCR. Of 100,000 or so clones listed, approximately 88% are singletons. This TCR was recovered from an adult in good health. The rearrangement links TRBV5-1 to TRBJ1-6; D call uncertain. The source was peripheral blood, collected on day 0 of AZD1222 vaccination. CDR3 nucleotide sequence: TGCGCCAGCAGCTTTCGGCCCCAGGATTCACCCCTCCACTTT. It yields the protein CASSFRPQDSPLHF.